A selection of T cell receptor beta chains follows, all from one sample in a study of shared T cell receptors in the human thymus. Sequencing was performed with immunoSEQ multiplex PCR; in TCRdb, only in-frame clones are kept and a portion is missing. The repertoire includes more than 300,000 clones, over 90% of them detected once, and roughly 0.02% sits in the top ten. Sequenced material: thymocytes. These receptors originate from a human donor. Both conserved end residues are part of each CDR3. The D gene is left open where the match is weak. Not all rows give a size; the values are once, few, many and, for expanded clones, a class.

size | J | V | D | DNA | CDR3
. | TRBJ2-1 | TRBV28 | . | TGTGCCACCCGGGGCCCGACCTACAATGAGCAGTTCTTC | CATRGPTYNEQFF
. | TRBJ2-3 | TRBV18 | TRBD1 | TGTGCCAGCTCACTTTCGACAGGGGGCAATAGGAGAGATACGCAGTATTTT | CASSLSTGGNRRDTQYF
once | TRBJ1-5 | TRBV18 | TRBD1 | TGTGCCAGCTCACGACCAGGGACAGGTAGCGGAAAAGAGAATTTTAGCAATCAGCCCCAGCATTTT | CASSRPGTGSGKENFSNQPQHF
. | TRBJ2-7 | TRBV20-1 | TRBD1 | TGCAGTGCTATTGGGACAGGGGCCCAGTACTTC | CSAIGTGAQYF
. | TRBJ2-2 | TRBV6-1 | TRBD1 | TGTGCCAGCAGTGAAGGGAACCCTATCCGGGACAGGGGACAGCGGGAAGGAGCCGGGGAGCTGTTTTTT | CASSEGNPIRDRGQREGAGELFF
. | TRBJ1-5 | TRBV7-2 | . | TGTGCCAGCAGCGCGGGGATGGGAGTTCTTTCTGAGCCCCAGCATTTT | CASSAGMGVLSEPQHF
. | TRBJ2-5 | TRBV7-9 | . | TGTGCCAGCAGCCCCGGACAGTACCAAGAGACCCAGTACTTC | CASSPGQYQETQYF
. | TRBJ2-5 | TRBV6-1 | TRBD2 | TGTGCCGTCGGGACTAGCGGGAAAGAGACCCAGTACTTC | CAVGTSGKETQYF
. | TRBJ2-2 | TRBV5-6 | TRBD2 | TGTGCCAGCAGCCCAACGGGCCGGGGGGACACCGGGGAGCTGTTTTTT | CASSPTGRGDTGELFF
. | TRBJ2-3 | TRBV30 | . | TGTGCCTGGGCTCTGAACGGCACAGATACGCAGTATTTT | CAWALNGTDTQYF
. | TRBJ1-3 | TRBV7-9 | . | TGTGCCAGCAGCCTTGAATTGGCTGGAGGAAACACCATATATTTT | CASSLELAGGNTIYF
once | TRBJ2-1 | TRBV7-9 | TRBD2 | TGTGCCAGCAGCTATTATAGCGGGAGTCTATGGCAGTTCTTC | CASSYYSGSLWQFF
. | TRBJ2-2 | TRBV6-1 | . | TGTGCCGAGGGGAGGCGTGGGGAGCTGTTTTTT | CAEGRRGELFF
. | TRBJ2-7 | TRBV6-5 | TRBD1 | TGTGCCAGCAGTCCCGGGACAGGAAGGTTCTACGAGCAGTACTTC | CASSPGTGRFYEQYF